The 31 T cell receptor beta chains below all came from one sample that was sequenced in a study of tissue T cells after allogeneic stem cell transplantation. The method was immunoSEQ multiplex PCR; TCRdb's version includes in-frame clones alone and lacks a portion of them. The sample records about 42,000 clones, roughly 92% being singletons. The material was blood, obtained before transplantation. The receptors derive from a woman aged 35 to 70 who later had graft-versus-host disease after an allogeneic stem cell transplant.

J is TRBJ1-1 and V is TRBV7-2; D is unresolved. The CDR3 is 12 amino acids. From germline, CDR1 is SGHTA and CDR2 FQGNSA. The V and J ends lost 3 bases and 4 bases respectively, with 6 bases between them. CDR3 nucleotides: TGTGCCAGCAGCTTTCGGATCACTGAAGCTTTCTTT. Its translation is CASSFRITEAFF.

The chain joins TRBV6-2 or TRBV6-3 to TRBJ1-1; maybe TRBD1 (5 bases). The CDR3 has 15 residues. CDR1 MNHEY and CDR2 SVGEGT come from the germline V gene. V dropped 0 bases and J dropped 4 bases, with 12 bases sitting between them. The CDR3 sequence: CASSYSRGVGTEAFF. CDR3 nucleotide sequence: TGTGCCAGCAGTTACTCTCGGGGCGTAGGCACTGAAGCTTTCTTT.

The chain uses TRBV4-3 and TRBJ1-2; 8 bases line up with TRBD1. CDR1 is LGHNA, CDR2 YSLEER, per germline. This CDR3 has 13 residues. V was clipped by 4 bases and J by 8 bases; unmatched bases: 6. CDR3 loop: CASSPGQGGGYTF. Written as DNA, the CDR3 is TGCGCCAGCAGCCCCGGACAGGGCGGGGGCTACACCTTC.

V gene TRBV11-2 combines with J gene TRBJ2-3, with 9 bases matching TRBD2. There are 18 residues in the CDR3. V was pared by 5 bases and J by 3 bases, with 15 bases of the junction left unmatched. Germline values: CDR1 SGHAT, CDR2 FQNNGV. As DNA, the CDR3 is TGTGCCAGCAGCCGATTAGCGGGAGTACCCTCTCTTACAGATACGCAGTATTTT. It is translated as CASSRLAGVPSLTDTQYF. Complete variable domain (other parts from reference TRBV11-2 and TRBJ2-3): EAGVAQSPRYKIIEKRQSVAFWCNPISGHATLYWYQQILGQGPKLLIQFQNNGVVDDSQLPKDRFSAERLKGVDSTLKIQPAKLEDSAVYLCASSRLAGVPSLTDTQYFGPGTRLTVL.

The rearrangement links TRBV3-1 (or the pseudogene TRBV3-2) to TRBJ2-5, with D hard to call. V lost 5 bases to trimming and J lost 4 bases, with 11 bases between them. CDR3 length: 13 amino acids. The germline CDR1 and CDR2 sequences are LGHDT and YNNKEL (reference sequence). The CDR3 DNA reads as TGTGCCAGCAGCTTTCACAATGGAGAGACCCAGTACTTC. Protein sequence: CASSFHNGETQYF.

The chain joins TRBV7-9 to TRBJ2-3; 9 bases fit TRBD2. Germline CDR1 is SEHNR and CDR2 is FQNEAQ (reference sequence). The CDR3 is 14 residues long. V lost 8 bases, J lost 2 bases, and 5 bases stayed unmatched. CDR3 coding DNA: TGTGCCAGCGAGGGCGGGAGGGCCACAGATACGCAGTATTTT. Translation: CASEGGRATDTQYF.

The genes are TRBV27 and TRBJ2-7; 10 nucleotides agree with TRBD2. J was trimmed by 7 bases and V by 4 bases; bases with no gene match: 10. Germline CDR1 and CDR2: MNHEY and SMNVEV (reference sequence). This CDR3 region has 15 residues. Written as DNA, the CDR3 is TGTGCCAGCAGTTCACCGGGACTAGCGAGGGGAGAGCAGTACTTC. Translating it yields CASSSPGLARGEQYF.

The CDR3 DNA reads as TGTGCCAGCAGTTTCTCCCCCTACACTGAAGCTTTCTTT. Translation: CASSFSPYTEAFF. The chain has TRBV27 and TRBJ1-1; D not certain. Germline CDR1 MNHEY, CDR2 SMNVEV (reference sequence). V was pared by 3 bases and J by 3 bases, with 8 bases between. The CDR3 is made up of 13 amino acids.

This chain joins TRBV12-3 or TRBV12-4 and TRBJ1-2; the D gene is possibly TRBD1 (5 bases). This CDR3 has 13 amino acids. The V end lost 3 bases, the J end lost 9 bases, and 14 bases lay between the germline ends. Here the CDR3 reads CASSFGVGESYTF. The CDR3 nucleotides read TGTGCCAGCAGTTTTGGGGTGGGGGAAAGCTACACCTTC.

V usage is TRBV6-5 and J usage is TRBJ1-6; 9 bases fit TRBD1. This CDR3 has 15 amino acids. The V and J ends lost 6 bases and 8 bases, in that order; junction bases with no gene match: 8. The germline V gene has CDR1 MNHEY and CDR2 SVGAGI. CDR3 sequence reads: CASSVTGGSDSPLHF. CDR3 bases: TGTGCCAGCAGCGTAACAGGGGGCTCGGATTCACCCCTCCACTTT.

The genes are TRBV25-1 and TRBJ2-7, with TRBD2 as a possible D gene (6 bases). The length of the CDR3 is 15 residues. The germline gives CDR1 MGHDK, CDR2 SYGVNS. Trimming cost V 4 bases and J 4 bases, with 17 bases left between them. The CDR3 loop is CASSGDTGVTYEQYF. For the CDR3, the DNA is TGTGCCAGCAGTGGAGACACGGGGGTAACTTACGAGCAGTACTTC.

The V and J genes are TRBV10-3 and TRBJ2-7; TRBD1 matches at 8 bases. The CDR3 runs 16 residues. With V trimmed by 5 bases and J by 5 bases, 14 bases remained unmatched. The germline CDR1 and CDR2 sequences are ENHRY and SYGVKD. The CDR3 coding sequence is TGTGCCATCAGTAGTCTCCGGGACAGGAATCCCGACGAGCAGTACTTC. Protein sequence: CAISSLRDRNPDEQYF.

As DNA, the CDR3 is TGCGCCAGCAGCCAAGGGACCCCCTCCTACAATGAGCAGTTCTTC. Protein product: CASSQGTPSYNEQFF. The chain is built from TRBV4-1 and TRBJ2-1; D unresolved. The CDR3 has 15 residues. Germline lookup yields CDR1 MGHRA and CDR2 YSYEKL. V gave up 1 base and J gave up 0 bases, with 7 bases separating them.

This chain uses TRBV7-2 with TRBJ2-2; the D gene is possibly TRBD2 (5 bases). In germline, CDR1 is SGHTA, CDR2 FQGNSA. The CDR3 covers 16 residues. V was cut by 3 bases and J by 1 base, with 12 bases left in between. This CDR3 is CASSFRRSGNTGELFF. The CDR3 DNA reads TGTGCCAGCAGCTTTCGTCGGAGCGGGAACACCGGGGAGCTGTTTTTT.

The DNA for the CDR3 is TGTGCCAGCAGTCACGGACTAGGCCCCTACTTC. This codes for CASSHGLGPYF. The gene calls are TRBV6-6 and TRBJ2-4; 7 nucleotides line up with TRBD2. The CDR3 spans 11 residues. Per germline, CDR1 MNHNY and CDR2 SVGAGI (reference sequence). With V trimmed by 5 bases and J by 16 bases, 8 bases remained unmatched.

The V gene is TRBV5-1, the J gene TRBJ2-3; no clear D gene. CDR3 size: 16 residues. Trimming shortened V by 0 bases and J by 1 base, and 12 bases separated the two germline ends. Germline V gives CDR1 SGHRS, CDR2 YFSETQ. CDR3: CASSLAGKPGTDTQYF. Written as DNA, the CDR3 is TGCGCCAGCAGCTTGGCCGGAAAACCAGGCACAGATACGCAGTATTTT.

This sequence joins TRBV7-9 and TRBJ1-1; 7 bases are shared with TRBD1. J was trimmed by 2 bases and V by 5 bases; bases with no gene match: 8. Germline V lookup: CDR1 SEHNR, CDR2 FQNEAQ (reference sequence). The CDR3 extends over 15 amino acids. The CDR3 DNA reads TGTGCCAGCAGCCCAAAAGGACAGGCAAACACTGAAGCTTTCTTT. The encoded protein is CASSPKGQANTEAFF.

Worth noting for this clone: The junction does not match germline at one end; this may be a read error. V gene TRBV28 combines with J gene TRBJ2-7; the match to TRBD1 covers 8 bases. The CDR3 has 11 amino acids. Germline CDR1 MDHEN, CDR2 SYDVKM. CDR3 DNA sequence: TGTGCCAGCAGTTTAGGACAGGGAAGGAACTTC. This sequence encodes CASSLGQGRNF.

The chain joins TRBV6-1 to TRBJ2-1; D ambiguous. This CDR3 spans 14 amino acids. Germline CDR1 is MNHNS and CDR2 is SASEGT. Trimming removed 1 base at V and 6 bases at J, with 10 bases between. Here the CDR3 reads CASSEERLSNEQFF. CDR3 sequence (DNA): TGTGCCAGCAGTGAAGAGCGCCTTTCCAATGAGCAGTTCTTC.

The sample holds a few counts of this clone. The chain links TRBV7-9 to TRBJ1-3, with TRBD1 identical over 7 bases. Germline lookup yields CDR1 SEHNR and CDR2 FQNEAQ (reference sequence). The CDR3 has 17 amino acids. Trimming cost V 5 bases and J 0 bases; bases outside gene matches: 10. The CDR3 coding sequence is TGTGCCAGCAGCACTACCTCAGGGGGAAGCTCTGGAAACACCATATATTTT. This gives the protein CASSTTSGGSSGNTIYF.

V gene TRBV12-3 or TRBV12-4 combines with J gene TRBJ1-1; D not certain. Deletions cut 6 bases from V and 3 bases from J, with 11 bases between. CDR3 length: 13 amino acids. The CDR3 loop reads CASSSDGHTEAFF. In DNA form, the CDR3 reads TGTGCCAGCAGCTCGGACGGACACACTGAAGCTTTCTTT.

As DNA, the CDR3 is TGTGCCAGTAACTTCGGCAGGCCCGGAGGCTACACCTTC. Its translation is CASNFGRPGGYTF. This chain connects TRBV19 to TRBJ1-2, with D uncertain. The CDR3 runs to 13 residues. The V and J ends lost 7 bases and 8 bases respectively, with 17 bases between them. CDR1 is LNHDA and CDR2 is SQIVND in the germline V gene (reference sequence). Combining the CDR3 with reference TRBV19 and TRBJ1-2 gives the whole variable domain DGGITQSPKYLFRKEGQNVTLSCEQNLNHDAMYWYRQDPGQGLRLIYYSQIVNDFQKGDIAEGYSVSREKKESFPLTVTSAQKNPTAFYLCASNFGRPGGYTFGSGTRLTVV.

The V gene is TRBV27, the J gene TRBJ1-4; D remains ambiguous. This CDR3 spans 14 amino acids. Germline V gene data show CDR1 as MNHEY and CDR2 as SMNVEV (reference sequence). The V and J ends lost 5 bases and 5 bases respectively, with 12 bases between them. The CDR3, as DNA: TGTGCCAGCAGTACCCTAGCCGAAAATGAAAAACTGTTTTTT. Protein product: CASSTLAENEKLFF.

The CDR3 sequence is CASSSPRGRRSSYGYTF. The DNA for the CDR3 is TGTGCCAGCAGCTCACCTCGGGGGAGGAGGAGCTCCTATGGCTACACCTTC. V gene TRBV7-2 combines with J gene TRBJ1-2; the D gene is possibly TRBD1 (5 bases). CDR3 size: 17 residues. Germline V lookup: CDR1 SGHTA, CDR2 FQGNSA. Deletions cut 4 bases from V and 4 bases from J, with 22 bases between.

The J gene is TRBJ2-7, the V gene TRBV9; D is possibly TRBD2 (6 bases). This CDR3 contains 15 residues. Trimming took off 4 bases at V and 5 bases at J, with 19 bases between the two ends. Looked up from germline, CDR1 is SGDLS and CDR2 is YYNGEE. Here the CDR3 reads CASSPGVRKGNEQYF. The CDR3, as DNA: TGTGCCAGCAGCCCGGGGGTCCGGAAGGGGAACGAGCAGTACTTC.

The J gene is TRBJ2-3, the V gene TRBV6-5, with D perhaps being TRBD1 or TRBD2 (6 bases each). The CDR3 contains 14 residues. CDR1 and CDR2 from the germline V gene are MNHEY and SVGAGI. V gave up 4 bases and J gave up 4 bases, with 12 bases separating them. CDR3 sequence (DNA): TGTGCCAGCAGTTTAGGGGGGATAGCAGATACGCAGTATTTT. Residues: CASSLGGIADTQYF.

This clone was counted only a few times. The rearrangement uses TRBV13 and TRBJ1-4; TRBD1 aligns across 7 bases. The trim removed 4 bases at V and 7 bases at J, leaving 6 bases unmatched. The CDR3 runs to 14 residues. From germline, CDR1 is PRHDT and CDR2 FYEKMQ (reference sequence). The chain's CDR3 is CASSYQQGSEKLFF. In DNA, the CDR3 is TGTGCCAGCAGCTACCAACAGGGGTCTGAAAAACTGTTTTTT.

This clone was found a few times. The chain couples TRBV15 to TRBJ2-3; possibly TRBD2 for D (5 bases). Trimming pared 0 bases from V and 8 bases from J, leaving 6 bases between. Germline-derived CDR1 and CDR2 are LNHNV and YYDKDF (reference sequence). This CDR3 has 12 residues. The CDR3 is CATSRERGTQYF. DNA for the CDR3: TGTGCCACCAGCAGAGAACGGGGTACGCAGTATTTT.

This rearrangement joins TRBV3-1 (or the pseudogene TRBV3-2) to TRBJ2-1, with 15 bases identical to TRBD2. Germline CDR1 and CDR2: LGHDT and YNNKEL (reference sequence). The length of the CDR3 is 15 residues. With V trimmed by 6 bases and J by 15 bases, 12 bases remained unmatched. CDR3 in DNA: TGTGCCAGCAGTCCGGGACTAGCGGGAGGAGAAAGGCGGTTCTTC. Its protein is CASSPGLAGGERRFF.

This clone came up a few times. This chain connects TRBV6-5 to TRBJ2-3; D uncertain. Germline V lookup: CDR1 MNHEY, CDR2 SVGAGI. The CDR3 has 15 amino acids. The V and J ends lost 0 bases and 7 bases respectively, with 14 bases between them. CDR3 sequence (DNA): TGTGCCAGCAGTTACTCGTTTGCGGTCCTGAATACGCAGTATTTT. Translation gives CASSYSFAVLNTQYF.

The V call is TRBV19, the J call TRBJ1-5, with TRBD1 identical over 9 bases. Germline V gene sequence: CDR1 LNHDA, CDR2 SQIVND (reference sequence). The CDR3 covers 14 residues. The ends lost 9 bases at V and 7 bases at J; junction bases unmatched: 10. The CDR3 coding sequence is TGTGCCAGCCGAGGGGACAGGGAGAGACAGCCCCAGCATTTT. It yields the protein CASRGDRERQPQHF.